This T cell receptor (beta chain) stems from a study of shared clonotypes between healthy human individuals. Terminally differentiated effector memory CD45RA+ cells were excluded from the naive CD8 cells, which were CD45RO-negative and positively selected for CCR7. Note on this clone: Its antigen is still unknown.

Study findings and constraints: Sampling included only blood; tissue repertoires likely differ. Although depth was large, rarefaction showed that sequencing of the sorted subsets was incomplete.

Germline loops: CDR1 SGHVS, CDR2 FNYEAQ. V was shortened by 2 bases and J by 4 bases, with 5 bases between the two germline ends. The CDR3 length is 12 residues. Sorted-subset replicate PCRs used 150 to 200 ng of genomic DNA. This amount corresponded to 25,000 to 30,000 T cell genomes. Produced via immunoSEQ multiplex PCR; TCRdb's table is partial and in-frame only. The sample lists approximately 590,000 clones; roughly 95% were seen once. The chain has TRBV7-6 and TRBJ1-2; unclear D gene. The sequenced sample was naive CD8+ T cells sorted from blood. This TCR derives from a woman between 25 and 40 years old in good health. In DNA form, the CDR3 reads TGTGCCAGCAGCTTACCCAGCTATGGCTACACCTTC. Translated, it gives CASSLPSYGYTF.